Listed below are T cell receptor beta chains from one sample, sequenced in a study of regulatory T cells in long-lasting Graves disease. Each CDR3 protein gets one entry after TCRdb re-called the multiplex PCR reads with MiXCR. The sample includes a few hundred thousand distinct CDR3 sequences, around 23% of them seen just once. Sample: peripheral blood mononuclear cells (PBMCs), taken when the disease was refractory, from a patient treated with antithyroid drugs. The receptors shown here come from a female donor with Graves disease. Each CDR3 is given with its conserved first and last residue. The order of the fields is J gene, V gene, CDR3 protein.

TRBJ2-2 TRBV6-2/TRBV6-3 CASSLTYTGELFF
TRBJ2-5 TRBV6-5 CASSYSRGRAETQYF
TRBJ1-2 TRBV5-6 CASSRQRNYGYTF
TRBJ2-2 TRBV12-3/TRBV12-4 CASSPRTRTANTGELFF
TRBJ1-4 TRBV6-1 CASSNHRNEKLFF
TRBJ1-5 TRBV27 CASSLTGERSQPQHF
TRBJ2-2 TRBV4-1 CASSQRVVSNTGELFF
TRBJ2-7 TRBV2 CASSVYRGSYEQYF
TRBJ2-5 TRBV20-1 CSATPPRGLAETQYF
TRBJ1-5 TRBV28 CASSRTHEDQPQHF
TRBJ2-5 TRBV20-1 CSATTSDHQTQYF
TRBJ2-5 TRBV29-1 CSADLRGETQYF
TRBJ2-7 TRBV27 CASSRSGRVYEQYF
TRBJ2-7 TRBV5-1 CASSQSTGGGEQYF
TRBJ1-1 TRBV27 CASSLKTGNTEAFF
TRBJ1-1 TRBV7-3 CASSLIGGTEAFF
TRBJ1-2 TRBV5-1 CASSLEGREDGYTF
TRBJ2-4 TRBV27 CASSPGSKNIQYF
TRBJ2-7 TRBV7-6 CASSWDQGGYEQYF
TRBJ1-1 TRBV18 CASSPGQGASEAFF
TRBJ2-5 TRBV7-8 CASSLGGLAQETQYF
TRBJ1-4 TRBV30 CAWSRGTFGGQGNEKLFF
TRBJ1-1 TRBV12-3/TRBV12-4 CASSPQYHTEAFF
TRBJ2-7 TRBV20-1 CSARQSSYEQYF
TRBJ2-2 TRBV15 CATSWERANTGELFF
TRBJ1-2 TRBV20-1 CSAFDRTGDGYTF
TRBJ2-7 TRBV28 CASSYSKWGPYEQYF
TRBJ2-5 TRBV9 CASSVAGTSGSRAQETQYF
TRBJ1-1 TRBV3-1 CASSQYSNTEAFF
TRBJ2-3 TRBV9 CASSVDSGGAKIADTQYF
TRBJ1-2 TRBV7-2 CASSADRGNYGYTF
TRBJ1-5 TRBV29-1 CSVGTGTNAQPQHF
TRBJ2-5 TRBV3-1 CASSELAGYQETQYF
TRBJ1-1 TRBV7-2 CASKLGGGLYTEAFF
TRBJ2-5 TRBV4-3 CASSQELQGVQQETQYF
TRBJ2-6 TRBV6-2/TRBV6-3 CANSEQGSGANVLTF
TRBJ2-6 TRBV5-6 CASSLQSSGANVLTF
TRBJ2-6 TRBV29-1 CSVEESGRPGANVLTF